Only one count was recorded for the clone carrying this T cell receptor (beta chain). No antigen is known for it. This sample was included in a study of cytomegalovirus exposure and HLA in healthy donors. Findings and limits, study-wide: The authors later found most CMV-associated TCR beta chains appeared HLA-restricted.

Researchers ran the PCR with 60 Vbeta and 13 Jbeta primers. Original methodology: An analysis that came later counted some 80 million unique TCR beta chains, approximately 9.9 million shared. Sequencing used immunoSEQ multiplex PCR; TCRdb keeps in-frame clones, though not all of them. The DNA gave D and trimming, while V, J and clone size come from that table. The sample yields tens of thousands of clones, around 73% seen once. Donors in the study were healthy people who gave bone marrow. Donors sampled were nominally healthy, though unrecorded immune exposures were likely. The source is a man over 45 in good health and CMV-seronegative. The sample comprised PBMCs.

This CDR3 is CAWKRVSYEQYF. CDR3 sequence (DNA): TGTGCCTGGAAGCGGGTTTCCTACGAGCAGTACTTC. The chain couples TRBV30 to TRBJ2-7, with D perhaps TRBD2 (6 bases). V lost 4 bases and J 1 base, leaving 8 bases between the germline ends. CDR3 length: 12 residues. Germline V gene lookup returns CDR1 GTSNPN and CDR2 SVGIG (reference sequence).